The clone carrying this T cell receptor (beta chain) was seen more than once but under ten times. Method: immunoSEQ multiplex PCR; TCRdb's copy keeps in-frame clones and lacks some. This sample yields 60,000 to 90,000 clones, of which 90% to 95% are seen a single time; approximately 0.59% belongs to the top ten. Germline V gene data show CDR1 as MNHEY and CDR2 as SMNVEV (reference sequence). V shed 4 bases, J shed 3 bases, and the junction held 0 bases outside the gene matches. This CDR3 is 14 amino acids long. The data derive from a study of cytomegalovirus exposure and HLA in healthy donors. This TCR derives from a woman aged 18-29 years in good health and CMV-seronegative. The V gene is TRBV27, the J gene TRBJ2-2, with 9 bases lining up with TRBD1. Sequencing was done on a sample of PBMCs. The CDR3 bases are TGTGCCAGCAGTTGGGACAGGGACACCGGGGAGCTGTTTTTT. This translates into CASSWDRDTGELFF.